This TCR beta chain was recovered during a study of shared clonotypes between healthy human individuals. The germline gives CDR1 KGHSH, CDR2 LQKENI. The CDR3 consists of 15 residues. V lost 1 base and J lost 0, with 8 bases in between. The data were produced by immunoSEQ multiplex PCR, yet TCRdb's version contains in-frame clones alone and is incomplete. The table lists roughly 640,000 clones, roughly 70% of them singletons. This sequence joins TRBV18 and TRBJ2-3; D gene uncertain. The sequence was obtained from a woman under 40 in good health. The sample taken for sequencing was memory CD4+ T cells sorted from blood. The subset is: CD45RA-negative fraction. CDR3 residues: CASSPQKGSTDTQYF. In DNA, the CDR3 is TGTGCCAGCTCACCACAAAAGGGTAGCACAGATACGCAGTATTTT. The variable domain in full, completed from reference TRBV18 and TRBJ2-3, reads NAGVMQNPRHLVRRRGQEARLRCSPMKGHSHVYWYRQLPEEGLKFMVYLQKENIIDESGMPKERFSAEFPKEGPSILRIQQVVRGDSAAYFCASSPQKGSTDTQYFGPGTRLTVL.